This TCR beta chain was sequenced during a study of regulatory T cells in long-lasting Graves disease. Study as a whole: By definition, persistent Graves' disease involved antithyroid drugs for over 5 years alongside positive TSH receptor antibodies.

HTBI primers from iRepertoire and Arm-PCR of CDR3 regions yielded the TCR beta libraries. One entry per CDR3 protein, called by TCRdb with MiXCR from the multiplex PCR reads. Of some 280,000 distinct CDR3 sequences in the sample, 20% to 25% were seen once. Time point here: persistent/refractory GD, antithyroid drugs over 5 years with positive TRAb. Making the TCR library involved RNA that had been extracted from PBMCs. It was American Thyroid Association guidelines that determined Graves' disease diagnosis. Patients came from an endocrinology department in Xi'an, China. This CDR3 has 12 amino acids. The V and J ends lost 0 bases and 1 base respectively, with 0 bases between them. CDR1 is LGHDT and CDR2 is YNNKEL in the germline V gene (reference sequence). Study outcomes and limitations: Under persistent disease, TRBV28, TRBJ1-2 and TRBJ2-5 were used preferentially.

This clonotype was counted many times. Its antigen remains unidentified. The source material was peripheral blood mononuclear cells (PBMCs), sampled when the disease was refractory, from a patient treated with antithyroid drugs. The receptor comes from a female donor with Graves disease. The chain uses TRBV3-1 and TRBJ1-2; D ambiguous. CDR3 DNA sequence: TGTGCCAGCAGCCAAGATAACTATGGCTACACCTTC. Translation gives CASSQDNYGYTF.